The clone carrying this T cell receptor (beta chain) was observed once. Generated by immunoSEQ multiplex PCR, the TCRdb table keeps only in-frame clones and is missing some. The table has roughly 110,000 clones, less than 95% seen once; the top ten hold 0.78%. This sample stems from a study of T cell changes during pregnancy in multiple sclerosis. V was pared by 5 bases and J by 5 bases, with 9 bases of the junction left unmatched. The germline CDR1 and CDR2 sequences are SGHTA and FQGNSA. This CDR3 contains 16 residues. This material consisted of peripheral blood, taken in the third trimester of pregnancy. The TCR comes from a female donor in good health, enrolled as a control in a pregnancy study. V gene TRBV7-2 combines with J gene TRBJ1-2; 12 bases align to TRBD1. The CDR3: CASSITGTGGAYGYTF. The DNA for the CDR3 is TGTGCCAGCAGCATTACCGGGACAGGGGGCGCATATGGCTACACCTTC.